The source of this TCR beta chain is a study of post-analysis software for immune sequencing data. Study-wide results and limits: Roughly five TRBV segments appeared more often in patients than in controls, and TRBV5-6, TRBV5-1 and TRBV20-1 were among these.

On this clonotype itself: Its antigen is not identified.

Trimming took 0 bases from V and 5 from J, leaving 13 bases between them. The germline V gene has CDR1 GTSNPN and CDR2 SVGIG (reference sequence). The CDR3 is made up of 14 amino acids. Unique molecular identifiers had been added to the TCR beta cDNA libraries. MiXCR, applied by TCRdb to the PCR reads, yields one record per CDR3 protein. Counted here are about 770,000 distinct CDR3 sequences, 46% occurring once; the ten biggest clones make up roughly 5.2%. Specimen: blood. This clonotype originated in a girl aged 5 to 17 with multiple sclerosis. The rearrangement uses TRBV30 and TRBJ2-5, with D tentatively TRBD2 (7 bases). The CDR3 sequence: CAWSVGGGGETQYF. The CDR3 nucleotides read TGTGCCTGGAGTGTAGGGGGGGGCGGGGAGACCCAGTACTTC.